The 26 T cell receptor beta chains given below trace back to one sample, sequenced in a study of tumor T cells in aggressive B-cell lymphoma. Assay: immunoSEQ multiplex PCR; the TCRdb copy retains only in-frame clones and omits some. Of about 3,300 clones in the sample, 86% were seen once. The specimen was tumor tissue. The receptors shown here come from an adult with diffuse large B cell lymphoma.

This clone was observed a handful of times. The chain recombines TRBV19 with TRBJ2-1; 10 bases line up with TRBD2. Germline V lookup: CDR1 LNHDA, CDR2 SQIVND (reference sequence). The V segment lost 6 bases and the J segment 4 bases; nucleotides outside the gene matches: 21. There are 20 residues in the CDR3. CDR3 residues: CASRPGRLAGDGEHYNEQFF. CDR3 nucleotides: TGTGCCAGTAGACCGGGAAGACTAGCGGGCGATGGGGAACATTACAATGAGCAGTTCTTC.

This chain joins TRBV28 and TRBJ2-4; D is unclear. Trimming cost V 3 bases and J 6 bases, with 6 bases left between them. CDR3 length equals 12 residues. CDR1 and CDR2 (germline): MDHEN, SYDVKM. The CDR3: CASSFPGNIQYF. The CDR3, as DNA: TGTGCCAGCAGTTTTCCGGGAAACATTCAGTACTTC.

V is TRBV6-5 and J is TRBJ2-3, with D uncertain. CDR1 is MNHEY and CDR2 is SVGAGI in the germline V gene. The CDR3 is made up of 15 amino acids. V was trimmed by 0 bases and J by 2 bases, leaving 9 bases between them. CDR3 coding DNA: TGTGCCAGCAGTTACTCGATCCGCTACACAGATACGCAGTATTTT. Encoded protein: CASSYSIRYTDTQYF.

This chain links TRBV20-1 with TRBJ2-3, with D hard to call. Between the trimmed V and J ends, which lost 5 bases and 5 bases, there was a span of 8 bases. CDR3 length equals 11 residues. CDR1 is DFQATT and CDR2 is SNEGSKA in the germline V gene (reference sequence). The CDR3 sequence: CSASPLDTQYF. The CDR3 DNA reads as TGCAGTGCTTCCCCGTTAGATACGCAGTATTTT.

The DNA of the CDR3 is TGTGCCAGCAGTTCCGTCCGGTACGGTGGCTACACCTTC. Translation: CASSSVRYGGYTF. The V and J genes are TRBV28 and TRBJ1-2; D is uncertain. The CDR3 is made up of 13 amino acids. CDR1 is MDHEN, CDR2 SYDVKM, per germline. The germline V and J ends were trimmed by 4 bases and 7 bases, with 13 bases remaining between them.

The V and J genes are TRBV7-2 and TRBJ1-2; D not resolved. V gave up 2 bases and J gave up 2 bases, with 9 bases separating them. Per germline, CDR1 SGHTA and CDR2 FQGNSA. The CDR3 runs 14 residues. The CDR3 DNA reads TGTGCCAGCAGCTTAATCCGGGAAAACTATGGCTACACCTTC. Its protein is CASSLIRENYGYTF.

In its sample, this clone was seen a few times. V and J are TRBV11-3 and TRBJ2-7; 9 bases are a match to TRBD2. CDR3 length equals 16 residues. V lost 7 bases, J lost 6 bases, and 16 bases stayed unmatched. Germline V gives CDR1 SGHNT, CDR2 YENEEA. The CDR3 DNA sequence: TGTGCCAGCACCTCGAGGGTAGCGGGAGTCCGGTTCGAGCAGTACTTC. This codes for CASTSRVAGVRFEQYF.

The gene calls are TRBV19 and TRBJ2-7; 10 bases line up with TRBD1. The CDR3 has 14 amino acids. V lost 7 bases, J lost 2 bases, and 5 bases stayed unmatched. In germline, CDR1 is LNHDA, CDR2 SQIVND (reference sequence). This CDR3 is CASKPGTGAYEQYF. The DNA for the CDR3 is TGTGCCAGTAAGCCCGGGACAGGGGCCTACGAGCAGTACTTC.

In this sample, this clone turned up a few times. The chain couples TRBV25-1 to TRBJ2-7; D unresolved. The CDR3 is made up of 13 amino acids. Germline values: CDR1 MGHDK, CDR2 SYGVNS. V was trimmed by 6 bases and J by 5 bases, leaving 14 bases between them. Here the CDR3 reads CASRSLSPNEQYF. CDR3 DNA sequence: TGTGCCAGCAGATCACTAAGCCCGAACGAGCAGTACTTC.

J is TRBJ2-3 and V is TRBV19, with TRBD1 as a possible D gene (6 bases). Trimming removed 1 base from V and 2 bases from J, with 13 bases in between. Germline CDR1 LNHDA, CDR2 SQIVND (reference sequence). The CDR3 sequence is 16 residues long. The CDR3 is CASSIGVLGATDTQYF. DNA for the CDR3: TGTGCCAGTAGTATAGGGGTCCTGGGGGCCACAGATACGCAGTATTTT.

The genes are TRBV7-8 and TRBJ2-5; 8 positions match TRBD1. The DNA matches TRBJ2-7 better at its end, which makes the J call doubtful. The CDR3 length is 12 residues. Germline CDR1 SGHVS, CDR2 FQNEAQ. CDR3 loop: CASLYRGVEQYF. The CDR3 coding sequence is TGTGCCAGCCTCTACAGGGGGGTCGAGCAGTACTTC.

The chain combines TRBV27 with TRBJ1-4; D is uncertain. The CDR3 is made up of 13 amino acids. Trimming took off 5 bases at V and 6 bases at J, with 10 bases between the two ends. From germline, CDR1 is MNHEY and CDR2 SMNVEV (reference sequence). The CDR3 DNA reads TGTGCCAGCAGTGCAACAGCCGATGAAAAACTGTTTTTT. It encodes CASSATADEKLFF.

This clone appeared a single time. This chain links TRBV16 with TRBJ1-2; perhaps TRBD1 as D (6 bases). Germline lookup yields CDR1 KGHSY and CDR2 FQNENV. This CDR3 has 13 residues. The V end lost 5 bases, the J end lost 5 bases, and 12 bases lay between the germline ends. The CDR3 sequence is CASSMRTAYGYTF. The DNA of the CDR3 is TGTGCCAGCAGCATGAGGACAGCTTATGGCTACACCTTC. The entire variable domain, with the rest obtained from reference TRBV16 and TRBJ1-2, is as follows: GEEVAQTPKHLVRGEGQKAKLYCAPIKGHSYVFWYQQVLKNEFKFLISFQNENVFDETGMPKERFSAKCLPNSPCSLEIQATKLEDSAVYFCASSMRTAYGYTFGSGTRLTVV.

V and J are TRBV5-4 and TRBJ2-1, with TRBD2 matching over 13 bases. The V and J ends lost 0 bases and 7 bases, in that order; junction bases with no gene match: 7. Germline CDR1 reads SGHNT; CDR2 reads YYREEE (reference sequence). CDR3 length: 17 amino acids. The DNA for the CDR3 is TGTGCCAGCAGCTTGGGTACTAGCGGGAGGGCCAGGAATGAGCAGTTCTTC. Translated: CASSLGTSGRARNEQFF.

The rearrangement uses TRBV30 and TRBJ1-1; TRBD1 aligns across 9 bases. J lost 0 bases, V lost 1 base, and 9 bases had no gene match. Germline V gene lookup returns CDR1 GTSNPN and CDR2 SVGIG (reference sequence). The CDR3 has 17 residues. CDR3: CAWSAGTGGSMNTEAFF. The CDR3 DNA reads TGTGCCTGGAGTGCAGGTACAGGGGGCTCGATGAACACTGAAGCTTTCTTT.

This sequence joins TRBV29-1 and TRBJ2-7; a possible D gene is TRBD2 (6 bases). The CDR3 covers 16 residues. Trimming removed 5 bases from V and 0 bases from J, with 20 bases in between. CDR1 is SQVTM, CDR2 ANQGSEA, per germline. DNA for the CDR3: TGCAGCGTTTCCATCCCTACTAGCCCTAGCTCCTACGAGCAGTACTTC. It yields the protein CSVSIPTSPSSYEQYF.

The J gene is TRBJ2-7, the V gene TRBV19, with D perhaps TRBD1 (5 bases). This CDR3 spans 12 amino acids. Trimming removed 0 bases from V and 7 bases from J, with 7 bases in between. Germline assignment: CDR1 LNHDA and CDR2 SQIVND (reference sequence). The CDR3 loop is CASSIDGQEQYF. DNA for the CDR3: TGTGCCAGTAGTATAGATGGACAAGAGCAGTACTTC. Combining the CDR3 with reference TRBV19 and TRBJ2-7 gives the whole variable domain DGGITQSPKYLFRKEGQNVTLSCEQNLNHDAMYWYRQDPGQGLRLIYYSQIVNDFQKGDIAEGYSVSREKKESFPLTVTSAQKNPTAFYLCASSIDGQEQYFGPGTRLTVT.

V gene TRBV25-1 combines with J gene TRBJ1-2; 8 bases map to TRBD1. CDR1 MGHDK and CDR2 SYGVNS come from the germline V gene. V lost 6 bases to trimming and J lost 4 bases; unmatched junction nucleotides: 7. The CDR3 length is 14 residues. CDR3 sequence (DNA): TGTGCCAGCAGCACGGACAGGGAACCCTATGGCTACACCTTC. Its translation is CASSTDREPYGYTF.

V is TRBV18 and J is TRBJ1-2; 7 positions match TRBD1. The germline V gene encodes CDR1 KGHSH and CDR2 LQKENI. The length of the CDR3 is 15 residues. The ends lost 3 bases at V and 1 base at J; junction bases unmatched: 5. The CDR3 reads CASSPSTGLNYGYTF. The CDR3, as DNA: TGTGCCAGCTCACCCTCGACAGGGCTTAACTATGGCTACACCTTC.

This clone was picked up a small number of times. V is TRBV9 and J is TRBJ2-1; TRBD1 aligns across 8 bases. The V and J ends lost 4 bases and 4 bases, in that order; junction bases with no gene match: 10. CDR3 size: 16 residues. Germline loops: CDR1 SGDLS, CDR2 YYNGEE. Written as DNA, the CDR3 is TGTGCCAGCAGCCACCCCTCGGGACAGGCTTACAATGAGCAGTTCTTC. Translating it yields CASSHPSGQAYNEQFF.

The rearrangement uses TRBV28 and TRBJ2-7; tentative D call: TRBD1 (5 bases). The ends were cut back, 3 bases at V and 7 bases at J, with 19 bases in the middle. This CDR3 region has 15 residues. In germline, CDR1 is MDHEN, CDR2 SYDVKM. CDR3 sequence (DNA): TGTGCCAGCAGTTTCCGCAGGGTGGCGCTACTGGAGCAGTACTTC. Its translation: CASSFRRVALLEQYF.

The chain has TRBV6-4 and TRBJ1-1; D is ambiguous. From germline, CDR1 is MRHNA and CDR2 SNTAGT. This CDR3 has 13 amino acids. Trimming took off 2 bases at V and 1 base at J, with 5 bases between the two ends. In nucleotides, the CDR3 is TGTGCCAGCAGTGACAGAGGGAACACTGAAGCTTTCTTT. Translating gives CASSDRGNTEAFF.

The chain uses TRBV18 and TRBJ1-1; D gene unclear. The CDR3 is made up of 15 amino acids. Per the germline V gene, CDR1 is KGHSH and CDR2 is LQKENI. V lost 1 base and J lost 3, with 12 bases in between. The CDR3 loop is CASSPREETDTEAFF. The CDR3 nucleotides are TGTGCCAGCTCACCACGCGAAGAAACGGACACTGAAGCTTTCTTT.

V and J are TRBV18 and TRBJ1-2; TRBD1 might be the D (5 bases). The V end was cut by 4 bases, the J end by 7 bases, with 10 bases between. CDR3 size: 12 residues. Germline CDR1 reads KGHSH; CDR2 reads LQKENI. In nucleotides, the CDR3 is TGTGCCAGCTCACGCAGGGATACTGGCTACACCTTC. Translation gives CASSRRDTGYTF.

The chain employs TRBV27 and TRBJ2-7; possibly TRBD1 for D (6 bases). Germline V gene sequence: CDR1 MNHEY, CDR2 SMNVEV (reference sequence). CDR3 size: 15 residues. The V and J ends lost 5 bases and 5 bases respectively, with 19 bases between them. CDR3 residues: CASSLPGTSKNEQYF. The CDR3 nucleotides read TGTGCCAGCAGTCTCCCCGGGACATCCAAAAACGAGCAGTACTTC.

The rearrangement links TRBV25-1 to TRBJ1-2, with D possibly matching TRBD1 (5 bases). V lost 6 bases to trimming and J lost 0 bases, with 8 bases between them. The CDR3 loop spans 13 amino acids. CDR1 is MGHDK and CDR2 is SYGVNS in the germline V gene. CDR3 coding DNA: TGTGCCAGCAGCCGGGACTCTAACTATGGCTACACCTTC. This translates into CASSRDSNYGYTF.